This passage covers 25 T cell receptor beta chains from one sample sequenced in a study of a mutant IDH1 vaccine in newly diagnosed glioma. Libraries were prepared by immunoSEQ multiplex PCR; TCRdb keeps only in-frame clonotypes and omits some of them. This sample carries tens of thousands of clones, about three quarters of them seen once, and the ten largest clones take 1.8%. Time point in this sample: baseline, week 1 (first vaccination visit). Treatment specified: pre-vaccination baseline after standard-of-care therapy. Sequencing used PBMCs, obtained from a glioma patient treated with radiotherapy, temozolomide or both. The receptors stem from a woman aged 35 to 49 with glioma.

The V and J genes are TRBV5-6 and TRBJ1-1; D may be TRBD1 (5 bases). The germline V and J ends were trimmed by 4 bases and 7 bases, with 14 bases remaining between them. This CDR3 spans 13 amino acids. Germline values: CDR1 SGHDT, CDR2 YYEEEE. CDR3 in amino acids: CASSPGGIGEAFF. The CDR3 region has the DNA TGTGCCAGCAGCCCCGGGGGAATTGGTGAAGCTTTCTTT.

The V and J genes are TRBV5-1 and TRBJ1-5; the match to TRBD1 covers 7 bases. Per germline, CDR1 SGHRS and CDR2 YFSETQ. This CDR3 comprises 15 residues. V shed 0 bases and J 5 bases; nucleotides not matched to a gene: 5. The CDR3 DNA reads TGCGCCAGCAGCTTGGCAGGGGGAAACTATCAGCCCCAGCATTTT. It yields the protein CASSLAGGNYQPQHF.

The chain is built from TRBV13 and TRBJ2-7; no clear D. This CDR3 is built from 15 residues. From germline, CDR1 is PRHDT and CDR2 FYEKMQ (reference sequence). V was shortened by 5 bases and J by 7 bases, with 21 bases between the two germline ends. Written as DNA, the CDR3 is TGTGCCAGCAGCCTATCGGGTCTCTCGCTAGGGGAGCAGTACTTC. Translated, it gives CASSLSGLSLGEQYF. Using reference TRBV13 and TRBJ2-7 for the parts outside the CDR3, the full variable domain is AAGVIQSPRHLIKEKRETATLKCYPIPRHDTVYWYQQGPGQDPQFLISFYEKMQSDKGSIPDRFSAQQFSDYHSELNMSSLELGDSALYFCASSLSGLSLGEQYFGPGTRLTVT.

The chain combines TRBV7-9 with TRBJ2-2; D tentatively fits TRBD1 or TRBD2 (5 bases each). Between the trimmed V and J ends, which lost 7 bases and 3 bases, there was a span of 15 bases. CDR1 and CDR2 (germline): SEHNR, FQNEAQ (reference sequence). This CDR3 has 15 amino acids. The CDR3 spells CASISGPPHTGELFF. As DNA, the CDR3 is TGTGCCAGCATCTCGGGGCCTCCGCACACCGGGGAGCTGTTTTTT.

V gene TRBV5-5 combines with J gene TRBJ1-2; D not certain. The CDR3 extends over 13 amino acids. Germline V gene data show CDR1 as SGHKS and CDR2 as YYEKEE (reference sequence). V was pared by 4 bases and J by 3 bases, with 10 bases between. The CDR3 protein is CASSRSDYYGYTF. In nucleotides, the CDR3 is TGTGCCAGCAGCCGTTCAGATTACTATGGCTACACCTTC.

V is TRBV7-8 and J is TRBJ1-2, with TRBD1 matching 7 bases. V dropped 6 bases and J dropped 0; count of bases not matched to a gene: 4. Germline V CDR1 and CDR2: SGHVS, FQNEAQ. This CDR3 is built from 14 residues. The CDR3 coding sequence is TGTGCCAGCAGTATTGGACAGGCTAACTATGGCTACACCTTC. Translating gives CASSIGQANYGYTF.

The V call is TRBV4-1, the J call TRBJ2-5, with D perhaps TRBD2 (5 bases). The CDR3 sequence is 14 residues long. CDR1 is MGHRA, CDR2 YSYEKL, per germline. V dropped 5 bases and J dropped 1 base, with 11 bases sitting between them. The chain's CDR3 is CASSERRGQETQYF. CDR3 DNA: TGCGCCAGCAGCGAGAGACGGGGCCAAGAGACCCAGTACTTC.

This clone appeared a single time. The gene calls are TRBV6-5 and TRBJ1-3; no clear D. V dropped 6 bases and J dropped 4 bases, with 10 bases sitting between them. Germline lookup yields CDR1 MNHEY and CDR2 SVGAGI. This CDR3 has 13 residues. CDR3 sequence (DNA): TGTGCCAGCAGATCCCCCTGGGGAAACACCATATATTTT. This codes for CASRSPWGNTIYF.

This clone was observed a handful of times. This chain links TRBV6-5 with TRBJ1-1; tentatively, D is TRBD1 (5 bases). The CDR3 has 14 residues. The germline V gene has CDR1 MNHEY and CDR2 SVGAGI. V was trimmed by 4 bases and J by 4 bases, leaving 13 bases between them. CDR3 sequence: CASSLQDVVTEAFF. Here the CDR3 DNA reads TGTGCCAGCAGTTTACAGGACGTGGTCACTGAAGCTTTCTTT.

This clone is medium-sized within its sample. The CDR3 here is CASSPTRDSGVFSYNEQFF. The CDR3 DNA reads TGTGCCAGCAGCCCAACCCGCGATAGCGGGGTATTCTCCTACAATGAGCAGTTCTTC. This chain links TRBV6-4 with TRBJ2-1, with 8 bases fitting TRBD2. The CDR3 is made up of 19 amino acids. Germline-derived CDR1 and CDR2 are MRHNA and SNTAGT. V lost 6 bases and J lost 0; bases outside the gene matches: 16.

The table lists this clone with a few counts. The V gene is TRBV7-9, the J gene TRBJ1-1, with D hard to call. The V and J ends lost 1 base and 7 bases respectively, with 13 bases between them. Germline V gene lookup returns CDR1 SEHNR and CDR2 FQNEAQ (reference sequence). The CDR3 extends over 14 amino acids. CDR3 DNA sequence: TGTGCCAGCAGCTTAGTTTTGGGATTGGGTGAAGCTTTCTTT. This sequence encodes CASSLVLGLGEAFF.

The gene calls are TRBV5-4 and TRBJ2-3; 13 nucleotides agree with TRBD2. In germline, CDR1 is SGHNT, CDR2 YYREEE (reference sequence). This CDR3 region has 18 residues. J gave up 2 bases and V 1 base, and 7 bases lay outside the gene matches. CDR3 residues: CASSLKTSGGPNTDTQYF. The DNA for the CDR3 is TGTGCCAGCAGCTTGAAGACTAGCGGGGGGCCTAACACAGATACGCAGTATTTT.

The V call is TRBV2, the J call TRBJ2-1; 15 bases align to TRBD2. Germline lookup yields CDR1 SNHLY and CDR2 FYNNEI. Germline trimming cut 4 bases from V and 5 bases from J; bases unmatched to any gene: 0. There are 15 residues in the CDR3. CDR3 region: CASSGTSGGDNEQFF. The CDR3 DNA reads TGTGCCAGCAGTGGGACTAGCGGGGGGGACAATGAGCAGTTCTTC.

Only one count was recorded for this clone. The rearrangement uses TRBV7-9 and TRBJ2-7, with D possibly being TRBD1 (6 bases). CDR1 and CDR2 (germline): SEHNR, FQNEAQ (reference sequence). CDR3 length equals 12 residues. V lost 4 bases, J lost 4 bases, and 8 bases lay in between. The CDR3 reads CASSSGQYEQYF. CDR3 DNA: TGTGCCAGCAGCTCGGGACAATACGAGCAGTACTTC.

V and J are TRBV18 and TRBJ1-5, with 7 bases aligning to TRBD1. The CDR3 consists of 12 residues. J was trimmed by 12 bases and V by 6 bases; bases with no gene match: 8. CDR1 and CDR2 from the germline V gene are KGHSH and LQKENI. The CDR3 DNA reads TGTGCCAGCTCTACCGGACAGGCGGGCCAGCATTTT. It is translated as CASSTGQAGQHF.

The chain carries TRBV7-8 and TRBJ1-1; the D gene is possibly TRBD1 (6 bases). Germline-derived CDR1 and CDR2 are SGHVS and FQNEAQ. The V end was cut by 3 bases, the J end by 3 bases, with 20 bases between. The CDR3 sequence is 17 residues long. The CDR3 bases are TGTGCCAGCAGCTTGTTTTCAGGGGCTGGTGGGTACACTGAAGCTTTCTTT. Translated: CASSLFSGAGGYTEAFF.

This chain connects TRBV5-1 to TRBJ2-1; 7 bases are shared with TRBD1. This CDR3 comprises 16 residues. Losses at the gene ends were 4 bases for V and 0 bases for J; bases not matched to a gene: 7. Germline V gives CDR1 SGHRS, CDR2 YFSETQ. The chain's CDR3 is CASSKQGWASYNEQFF. In DNA form, the CDR3 reads TGCGCCAGCAGCAAACAGGGGTGGGCCTCCTACAATGAGCAGTTCTTC. Together with reference TRBV5-1 and TRBJ2-1, the CDR3 gives the full variable domain: KAGVTQTPRYLIKTRGQQVTLSCSPISGHRSVSWYQQTPGQGLQFLFEYFSETQRNKGNFPGRFSGRQFSNSRSEMNVSTLELGDSALYLCASSKQGWASYNEQFFGPGTRLTVL.

This clone showed up just once. The V and J genes are TRBV27 and TRBJ1-5; D remains ambiguous. V lost 3 bases and J lost 9, with 9 bases in between. This CDR3 has 12 residues. Germline loops: CDR1 MNHEY, CDR2 SMNVEV (reference sequence). This CDR3 reads CASSFPGLPQHF. DNA for the CDR3: TGTGCCAGCAGTTTTCCCGGGTTGCCCCAGCATTTT.

The chain links TRBV6-5 to TRBJ2-1; maybe TRBD2 (6 bases). In germline, CDR1 is MNHEY, CDR2 SVGAGI. The CDR3 spans 15 residues. Between the trimmed V and J ends, which lost 2 bases and 6 bases, there was a span of 14 bases. CDR3 bases: TGTGCCAGCAGTTACAGGAGGGGTGGGGGCAATGAGCAGTTCTTC. Protein sequence: CASSYRRGGGNEQFF.

The V and J genes are TRBV9 and TRBJ2-3; 9 bases are shared with TRBD2. V shed 3 bases and J 9 bases; nucleotides not matched to a gene: 14. The V gene's germline CDR1 is SGDLS and CDR2 YYNGEE. The length of the CDR3 is 16 residues. This CDR3 is CASSAVAGALLGTQYF. The CDR3, as DNA: TGTGCCAGCAGCGCAGTAGCGGGGGCCCTTTTGGGCACGCAGTATTTT.

The chain couples TRBV2 to TRBJ1-1; no clear D. Germline values: CDR1 SNHLY, CDR2 FYNNEI. The V end was cut by 7 bases, the J end by 0 bases, with 9 bases between. The CDR3 has 13 residues. The DNA of the CDR3 is TGTGCCAGCAATACGGTGGTGAACACTGAAGCTTTCTTT. It specifies CASNTVVNTEAFF.

The V gene is TRBV29-1, the J gene TRBJ2-7, with 10 nucleotides matching TRBD1. With V trimmed by 7 bases and J by 2 bases, 5 bases remained unmatched. This CDR3 contains 13 residues. Germline V CDR1 and CDR2: SQVTM, ANQGSEA. The CDR3: CSGGDRGAYEQYF. CDR3 bases: TGCAGCGGGGGGGACAGGGGAGCCTACGAGCAGTACTTC.

The chain carries TRBV6-5 and TRBJ1-2; 8 positions match TRBD1. This CDR3 contains 15 residues. Germline loops: CDR1 MNHEY, CDR2 SVGAGI. V was pared by 4 bases and J by 4 bases, with 8 bases of the junction left unmatched. The CDR3 region has the DNA TGTGCCAGCAGTTCCGGACAGGGCTTACGCTATGGCTACACCTTC. This encodes CASSSGQGLRYGYTF.

The V call is TRBV6-5, the J call TRBJ1-1; D is unresolved. This CDR3 has 16 residues. The V gene's germline CDR1 is MNHEY and CDR2 SVGAGI. The ends were cut back, 2 bases at V and 4 bases at J, with 17 bases in the middle. CDR3 sequence (DNA): TGTGCCAGCAGTTACCCCTCGGGAGGGAGGAGCACTGAAGCTTTCTTT. Encoded protein: CASSYPSGGRSTEAFF.

This clone was counted only a few times. V gene TRBV7-8 combines with J gene TRBJ1-2, with D uncertain. CDR1 is SGHVS and CDR2 is FQNEAQ in the germline V gene. V lost 5 bases to trimming and J lost 3 bases, with 13 bases between them. The length of the CDR3 is 14 residues. Written as DNA, the CDR3 is TGTGCCAGCAGCCCCCCGGACGGGTACTATGGCTACACCTTC. Translating it yields CASSPPDGYYGYTF.